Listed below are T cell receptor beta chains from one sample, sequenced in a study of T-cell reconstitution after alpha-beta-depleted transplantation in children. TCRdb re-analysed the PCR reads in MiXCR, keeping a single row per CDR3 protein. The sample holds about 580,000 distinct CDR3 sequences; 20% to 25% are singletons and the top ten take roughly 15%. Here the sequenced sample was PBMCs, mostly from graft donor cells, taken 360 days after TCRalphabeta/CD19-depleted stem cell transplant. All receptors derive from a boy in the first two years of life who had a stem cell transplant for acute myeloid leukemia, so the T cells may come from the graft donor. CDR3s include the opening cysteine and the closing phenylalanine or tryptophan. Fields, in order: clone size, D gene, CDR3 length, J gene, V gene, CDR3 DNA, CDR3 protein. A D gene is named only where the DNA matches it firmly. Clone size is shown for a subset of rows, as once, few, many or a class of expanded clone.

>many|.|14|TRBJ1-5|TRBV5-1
TGCGCCAGCAGCTTGACAGGGTACGATCAGCCCCAGCATTTT
CASSLTGYDQPQHF
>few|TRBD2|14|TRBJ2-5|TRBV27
TGTGCCAGCAGTTTAACACTAGCGGGAAAGACCCAGTACTTC
CASSLTLAGKTQYF
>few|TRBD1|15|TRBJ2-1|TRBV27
TGTGCCACCTCCAGTTTCGGGACAGTCTACAATGAGCAGTTCTTC
CATSSFGTVYNEQFF
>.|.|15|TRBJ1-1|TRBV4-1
TGCGCCAGCAGCCAAGAAGGAGGGGCGGGCACTGAAGCTTTCTTT
CASSQEGGAGTEAFF
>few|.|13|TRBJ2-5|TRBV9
TGTGCCAGCAGCGTAGGAAGCGACGAGACCCAGTACTTC
CASSVGSDETQYF
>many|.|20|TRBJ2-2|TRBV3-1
TGTGCCAGCAGCCAAGAACCCCGATTATTACTATCGCAGAACACCGGGGAGCTGTTTTTT
CASSQEPRLLLSQNTGELFF
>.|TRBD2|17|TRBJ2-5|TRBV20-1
TGCAGTGCTAGAGCGCACCGGGGACTATCGAGGGGAGAGACCCAGTACTTC
CSARAHRGLSRGETQYF
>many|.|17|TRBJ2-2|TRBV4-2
TGTGCCAGCAGCCAAGGCCCCCCCTACAAGTACACCGGGGAGCTGTTTTTT
CASSQGPPYKYTGELFF
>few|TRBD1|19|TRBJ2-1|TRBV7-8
TGTGCCAGCAGCCAACCGGGACAGGGGGCTAAGGGCTCCTACAATGAGCAGTTCTTC
CASSQPGQGAKGSYNEQFF
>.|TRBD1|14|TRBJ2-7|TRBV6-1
TGTGCCAGCAGCGAGTTTCCGGGACAGGGAGAGCAGTACTTC
CASSEFPGQGEQYF
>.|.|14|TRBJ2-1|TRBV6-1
TGTGCCAGCAGCCGCGGGGACGGCAACAATGAGCAGTTCTTC
CASSRGDGNNEQFF
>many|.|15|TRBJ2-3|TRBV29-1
TGCAGCGTTGGGGGAGGGGGGGCGAACACAGATACGCAGTATTTT
CSVGGGGANTDTQYF
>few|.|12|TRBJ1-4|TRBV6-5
TGTGCCAGCAGTACTCCGACAGGCGTGCTGTTTTTT
CASSTPTGVLFF
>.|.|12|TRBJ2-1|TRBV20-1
TGCAGTGCACGGGCCCGTACGTATGAGCAGTTCTTC
CSARARTYEQFF
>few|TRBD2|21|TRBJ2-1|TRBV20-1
TGCAGTGCTAGAGTGGGTCCCCCTGGGAGCAACGCGGGGGGGCCATACAATGAGCAGTTCTTC
CSARVGPPGSNAGGPYNEQFF
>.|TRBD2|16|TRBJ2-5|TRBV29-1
TGCAGCGCCGCCCGGGGGACTAGCGGGGGGGAAGAGACCCAGTACTTC
CSAARGTSGGEETQYF
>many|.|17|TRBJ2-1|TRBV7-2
TGTGCCAGCAGCCCAGAGCCGGGACGAGGACCCGCGGATTTCGTCCTCTTC
CASSPEPGRGPADFVLF
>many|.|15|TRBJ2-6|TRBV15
TGTGCCACCAGCAGAGACCCGTCTGGGGCCAACGTCCTGACTTTC
CATSRDPSGANVLTF
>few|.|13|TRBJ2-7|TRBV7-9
TGTGCCAGCAGCTCCCCGCCCAGCTCCGAGCAGTACTTC
CASSSPPSSEQYF
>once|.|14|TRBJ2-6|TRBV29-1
TGCGGCGCTACGGACACTACTGGGGCCAACGTCCTGACTTTC
CGATDTTGANVLTF
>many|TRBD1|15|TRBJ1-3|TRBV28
TGTGCCAGCAGACGGACAGGGGGCTCTGGAAACACCATATATTTT
CASRRTGGSGNTIYF
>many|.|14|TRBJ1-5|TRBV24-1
TGTGCCACCAGTGGGTCAGATAGCAATCAGCCCCAGCATTTT
CATSGSDSNQPQHF
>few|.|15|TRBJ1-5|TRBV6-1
TGTGCCAGCATGGATAGAAGGGGGGCAAATCAGCCCCAGCATTTT
CASMDRRGANQPQHF
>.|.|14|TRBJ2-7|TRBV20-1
TGCAGTGCTACCACAGGGTCCACCCCCTACGAGCAGTACTTC
CSATTGSTPYEQYF
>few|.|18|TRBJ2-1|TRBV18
TGTGCCAGCTCACCACAACTCGACAGGAGGACCCCGGGGAATGAGCAGTTCTTC
CASSPQLDRRTPGNEQFF
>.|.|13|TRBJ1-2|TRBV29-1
TGCAGCGTTGTAAGAGGCGCGGGGGATGGCTACACCTTC
CSVVRGAGDGYTF
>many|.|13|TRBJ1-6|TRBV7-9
TGTGCCAGCAGCCCGGACAGTCATTCACCCCTCCACTTT
CASSPDSHSPLHF
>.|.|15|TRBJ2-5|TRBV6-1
TGTGCCAGCAGCGTTGGGAGGGGGTGGTACGAGACCCAGTACTTC
CASSVGRGWYETQYF
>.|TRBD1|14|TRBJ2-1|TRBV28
TGTGCCTTAAAGGCAGGGGGAATTCCGGGTGAGCAGTTCTTC
CALKAGGIPGEQFF
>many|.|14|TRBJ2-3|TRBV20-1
TGCAGTGCTAGGGGAGTCAGCTTTACAGATACGCAGTATTTT
CSARGVSFTDTQYF
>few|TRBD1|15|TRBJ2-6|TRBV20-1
TGCAGTGCTAGCCAGGGGGCCTCTGGGGCCAACGTCCTGACTTTC
CSASQGASGANVLTF
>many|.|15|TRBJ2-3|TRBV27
TGTGCCAGCAGTTTATGGCCGGAGGGCACAGATACGCAGTATTTT
CASSLWPEGTDTQYF
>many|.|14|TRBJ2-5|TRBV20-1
TGCAGTGCTGAGCCGGGGATTGGACAAGAGACCCAGTACTTC
CSAEPGIGQETQYF
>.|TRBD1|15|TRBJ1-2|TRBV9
TGTGCCAGCAGCGCCCCGACAGGGAGCGACTATGGCTACACCTTC
CASSAPTGSDYGYTF
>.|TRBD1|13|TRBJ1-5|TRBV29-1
TGCAGCGTTAGACAGGGTTACAATCAGCCCCAGCATTTT
CSVRQGYNQPQHF
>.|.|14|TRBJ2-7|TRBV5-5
TGTGCCAGCAGCTTGGGACCGTCCCTCTACGAGCAGTACTTC
CASSLGPSLYEQYF
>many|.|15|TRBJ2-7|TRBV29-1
TGCAGCGTTGAAGATCCGAATCGAGACCAGTACGAGCAGTACTTC
CSVEDPNRDQYEQYF
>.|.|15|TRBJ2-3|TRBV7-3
TGTGCCAGCAGCCGGGGAGGCGGGGCGAAAGATACGCAGTATTTT
CASSRGGGAKDTQYF
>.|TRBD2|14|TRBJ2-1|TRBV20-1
TGCAGTGCCATCCTTAGCGGGCGCTACAATGAGCAGTTCTTC
CSAILSGRYNEQFF
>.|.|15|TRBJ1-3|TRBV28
TGTGCCAGCAGTTCCCTGTATCTCTCTGGAAACACCATATATTTT
CASSSLYLSGNTIYF
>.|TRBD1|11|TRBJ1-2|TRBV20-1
TGCAGTGCTCGGGACAGTCCAGGCTACACCTTC
CSARDSPGYTF
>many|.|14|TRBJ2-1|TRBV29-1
TGCAGCGTTGTTACAGGGTGGTCCTACAATGAGCAGTTCTTC
CSVVTGWSYNEQFF
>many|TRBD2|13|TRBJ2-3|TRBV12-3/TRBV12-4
TGTGCCAGCCGGGCGGGGGGGCCTGGTACGCAGTATTTT
CASRAGGPGTQYF
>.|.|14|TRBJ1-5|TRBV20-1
TGCAGTGCTGGGACGGACGGACCCAATCAGCCCCAGCATTTT
CSAGTDGPNQPQHF
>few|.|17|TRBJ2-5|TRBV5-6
TGTGCCAGCAGCTTGGTCGCGCGACCGAAGGCTCAAGAGACCCAGTACTTC
CASSLVARPKAQETQYF
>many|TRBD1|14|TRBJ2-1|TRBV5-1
TGCGCCAGCAGCTTAGGACAGGGTGACAATGAGCAGTTCTTC
CASSLGQGDNEQFF
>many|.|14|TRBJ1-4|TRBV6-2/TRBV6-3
TGTGCCAGCAGTCCGGGACACGCTAATGAAAAACTGTTTTTT
CASSPGHANEKLFF